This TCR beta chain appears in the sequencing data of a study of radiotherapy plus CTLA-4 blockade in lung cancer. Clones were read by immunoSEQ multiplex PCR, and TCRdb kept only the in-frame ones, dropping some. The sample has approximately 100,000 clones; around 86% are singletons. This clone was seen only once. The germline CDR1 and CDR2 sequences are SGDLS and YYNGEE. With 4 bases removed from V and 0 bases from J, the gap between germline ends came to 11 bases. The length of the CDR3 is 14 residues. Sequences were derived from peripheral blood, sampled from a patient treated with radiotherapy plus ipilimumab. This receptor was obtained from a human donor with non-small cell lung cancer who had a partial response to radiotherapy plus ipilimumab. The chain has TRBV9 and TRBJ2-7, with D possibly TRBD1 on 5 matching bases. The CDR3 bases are TGTGCCAGCAGCACGAGTGACAGCTCCTACGAGCAGTACTTC. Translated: CASSTSDSSYEQYF.